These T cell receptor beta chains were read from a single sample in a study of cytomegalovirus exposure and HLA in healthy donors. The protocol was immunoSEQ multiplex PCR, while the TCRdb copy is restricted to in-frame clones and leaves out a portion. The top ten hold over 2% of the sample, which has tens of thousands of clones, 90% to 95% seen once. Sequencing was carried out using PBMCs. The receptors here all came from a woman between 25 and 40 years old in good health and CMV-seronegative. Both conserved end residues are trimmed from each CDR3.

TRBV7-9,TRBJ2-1,ASSLALTLELAGVNEQF
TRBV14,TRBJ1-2,ASSQAHYGYT
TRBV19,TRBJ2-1,ASSIDEQGAYDEQF
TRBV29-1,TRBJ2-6,SVDKGANVLT
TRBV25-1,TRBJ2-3,ASSNGHGPGTDTQY
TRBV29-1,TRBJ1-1,SVPDSAYTEAF
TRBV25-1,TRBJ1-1,ASSEGNRGMNTEAF
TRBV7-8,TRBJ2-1,ASSLSGNEQF
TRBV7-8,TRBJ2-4,ASSLSIPNWAGVGKNIQY
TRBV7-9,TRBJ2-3,ASNENGREDTQY
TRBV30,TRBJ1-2,AWSGQGYGYT
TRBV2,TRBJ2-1,ASSYTDKAGNEQF
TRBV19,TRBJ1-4,ASNLGQDEKLF
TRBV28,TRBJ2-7,ASWGQLDSYEQY
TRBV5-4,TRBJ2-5,ASSITGQETQY
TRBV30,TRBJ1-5,AWSVGGGRRNQPQH
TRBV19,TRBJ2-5,ASSIAQREETQY
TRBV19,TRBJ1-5,ASSVTGGAAGQPQH
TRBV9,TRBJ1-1,ASSQQGGTEAF
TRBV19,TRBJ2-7,ASSPTRTGEYEQY
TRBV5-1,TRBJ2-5,ASSLLAGGQETQY
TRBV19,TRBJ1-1,ASSSQGDTEAF
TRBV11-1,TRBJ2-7,ASSLDRGGRFYEQY
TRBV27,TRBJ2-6,ASSGYSGDSGANVLT
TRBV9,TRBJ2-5,ASSFGQQETQY
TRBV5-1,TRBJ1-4,ASSPSSVLTNEKLF
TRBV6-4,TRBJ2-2,ASSDSAGANTGELF
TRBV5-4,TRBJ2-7,ASSWGGSSIYEQY
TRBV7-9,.,ASSLDRGRGYEQY
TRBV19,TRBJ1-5,ASSALPSGNQPQH
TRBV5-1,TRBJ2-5,ASSLWSGKETQY
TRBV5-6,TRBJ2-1,ASSLSASGRLRGDEQF
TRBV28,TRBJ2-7,ASSSGLPPWEQY
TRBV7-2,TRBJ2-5,ASSSQGEQTQY
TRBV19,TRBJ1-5,ASSMGGGGPQEPQH
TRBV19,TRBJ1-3,ASSIHMTGSGNTIY
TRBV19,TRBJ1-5,ASSVDRVGNQPQH
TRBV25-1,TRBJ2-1,ASGPRTVDDNEQF
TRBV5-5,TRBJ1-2,ASSTHRGADYGYT
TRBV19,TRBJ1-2,ASSMRQDEVYGYT
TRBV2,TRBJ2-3,ASTPAGGPPSTDTQY
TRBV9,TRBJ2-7,ASSVAGLTYEQY
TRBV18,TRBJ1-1,ASSPTGTGSDLF
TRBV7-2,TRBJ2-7,ASTQGQGYYEQY
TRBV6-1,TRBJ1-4,ASSEDSWEKLF
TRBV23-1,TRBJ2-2,ASSLFPWPGELF
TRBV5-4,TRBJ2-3,ASSVEAGGLDTQY
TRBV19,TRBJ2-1,ASTERDSLWAYNEQF
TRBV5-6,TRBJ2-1,ASSLTGANEQF
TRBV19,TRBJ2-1,ASSNQGTGDSYNEQF
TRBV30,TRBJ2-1,AWSRDLASYNEQF
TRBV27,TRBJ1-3,ASGTAGNTIY